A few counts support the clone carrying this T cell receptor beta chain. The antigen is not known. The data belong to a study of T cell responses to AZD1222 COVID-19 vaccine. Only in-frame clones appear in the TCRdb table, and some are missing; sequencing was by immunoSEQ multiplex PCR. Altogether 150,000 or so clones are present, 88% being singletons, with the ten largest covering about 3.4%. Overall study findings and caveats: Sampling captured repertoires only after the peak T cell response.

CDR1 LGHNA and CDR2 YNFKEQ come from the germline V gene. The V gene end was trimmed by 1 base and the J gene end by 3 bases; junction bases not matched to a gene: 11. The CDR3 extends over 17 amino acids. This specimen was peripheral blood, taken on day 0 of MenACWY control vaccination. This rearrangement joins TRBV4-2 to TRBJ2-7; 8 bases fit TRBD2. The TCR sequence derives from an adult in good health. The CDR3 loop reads CASSQGSGLAGYYEQYF. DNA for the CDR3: TGTGCCAGCAGCCAAGGAAGTGGGCTAGCGGGTTACTACGAGCAGTACTTC.